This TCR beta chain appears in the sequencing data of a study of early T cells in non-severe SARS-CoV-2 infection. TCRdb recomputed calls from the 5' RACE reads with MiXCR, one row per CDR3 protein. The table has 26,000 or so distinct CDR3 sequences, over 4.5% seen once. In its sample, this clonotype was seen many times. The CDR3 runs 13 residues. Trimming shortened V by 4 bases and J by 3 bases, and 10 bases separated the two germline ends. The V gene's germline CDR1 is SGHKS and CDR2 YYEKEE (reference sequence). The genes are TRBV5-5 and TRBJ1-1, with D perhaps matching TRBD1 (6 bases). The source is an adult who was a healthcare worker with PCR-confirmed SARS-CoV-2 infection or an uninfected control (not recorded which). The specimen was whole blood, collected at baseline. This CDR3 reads CASSLTGYTEAFF. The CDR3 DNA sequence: TGTGCCAGCAGCCTGACAGGTTACACTGAAGCTTTCTTT.